Listed below are T cell receptor beta chains from one sample, sequenced in a study of cytomegalovirus exposure and HLA in healthy donors. TCRdb's table, derived via immunoSEQ multiplex PCR, lists solely in-frame clones and lacks some. The sample has approximately 56,000 clones; around nine tenths are singletons. The specimen was PBMCs. The receptor set was obtained from a man younger than 35 in good health and CMV-seronegative. CDR3s include the opening cysteine and the closing phenylalanine or tryptophan. The D gene is left open where the match is weak. The size of a clone is reported for some rows only, either as once, few or many, or as a class for expanded clones.

abundance | j_gene | v_gene | d_gene | CDR3aa | CDR3nt
once | TRBJ2-6 | TRBV7-9 | TRBD2 | CASSEMPGLASSGANVLTF | TGTGCCAGCAGCGAAATGCCGGGACTAGCGAGCTCTGGGGCCAACGTCCTGACTTTC
- | TRBJ1-3 | TRBV28 | - | CASTWGDLSSGNTIYF | TGTGCCAGCACCTGGGGGGACCTCAGCTCTGGAAACACCATATATTTT
- | TRBJ2-7 | TRBV5-1 | - | CASSLRGGEQYF | TGCGCCAGCAGCTTGAGGGGGGGCGAGCAGTACTTC
- | TRBJ1-3 | TRBV28 | - | CASRVRVSSFGGNTIYF | TGTGCCAGCAGGGTCCGGGTCTCCTCTTTCGGTGGAAACACCATATATTTT
- | TRBJ1-5 | TRBV4-1 | TRBD1 | CASSQRTGRGDQPQHF | TGCGCCAGCAGCCAAAGGACAGGGAGAGGGGATCAGCCCCAGCATTTT
- | TRBJ2-1 | TRBV29-1 | TRBD2 | CSVGRTSGDYNEQFF | TGCAGCGTTGGGCGGACTAGCGGGGACTACAATGAGCAGTTCTTC
- | TRBJ2-3 | TRBV5-4 | TRBD2 | CASSLTSAGPDTQYF | TGTGCCAGCAGCTTGACTAGCGCCGGCCCAGATACGCAGTATTTT
- | TRBJ2-3 | TRBV27 | - | CASSSFTDTQYF | TGTGCCAGCAGCAGTTTCACAGATACGCAGTATTTT
once | TRBJ2-2 | TRBV6-8 | TRBD2 | CASTILPLTSQRISGELFF | TGTGCCAGCACCATACTCCCCCTGACTAGCCAGAGAATAAGCGGGGAGCTGTTTTTT
- | TRBJ1-2 | TRBV7-2 | - | CASSLNSGNDGYTF | TGTGCCAGCAGCTTAAACTCAGGGAATGATGGCTACACCTTC
- | TRBJ2-5 | TRBV18 | - | CASSPQTLKETQYF | TGTGCCAGCTCACCACAGACTTTGAAAGAGACCCAGTACTTC
- | TRBJ1-2 | TRBV4-3 | TRBD1 | CASSQESRTGGFYGYTF | TGCGCCAGCAGCCAAGAGAGTAGGACAGGGGGCTTCTATGGCTACACCTTC
- | TRBJ2-1 | TRBV28 | - | CASRSVREQFF | TGTGCCAGCAGAAGCGTGCGTGAGCAGTTCTTC
- | TRBJ2-6 | TRBV29-1 | TRBD1 | CSVDGRGSGANVLTF | TGCAGCGTTGATGGCAGGGGGTCTGGGGCCAACGTCCTGACTTTC
- | TRBJ2-5 | TRBV4-3 | - | CASSQDPPGTRSETQYF | TGCGCCAGCAGCCAAGACCCCCCGGGAACGAGGTCAGAGACCCAGTACTTC
- | TRBJ2-7 | TRBV18 | TRBD2 | CASSLNRGGLEQYF | TGTGCCAGCTCACTAAACCGGGGGGGTCTCGAGCAGTACTTC
- | TRBJ2-3 | TRBV6-5 | - | CASRRSKAADTQYF | TGTGCCAGTAGGAGGTCGAAAGCAGCGGATACGCAGTATTTT
- | TRBJ2-3 | TRBV9 | TRBD2 | CASSATSGTDTQYF | TGTGCCAGCAGCGCTACTAGCGGCACAGATACGCAGTATTTT
- | TRBJ2-7 | TRBV5-6 | TRBD2 | CASLYVREENEEQYF | TGTGCCAGCCTCTACGTACGGGAGGAGAACGAGGAGCAGTACTTC
- | TRBJ1-2 | TRBV28 | - | CASSPLDRTNYGYTF | TGTGCCAGCAGTCCACTAGACAGGACAAACTATGGCTACACCTTC
- | TRBJ2-5 | TRBV27 | TRBD2 | CASRLWGEGQETQYF | TGTGCCAGCAGGCTGTGGGGGGAGGGTCAAGAGACCCAGTACTTC
- | TRBJ1-3 | TRBV7-2 | - | CASSLRGNTIYF | TGTGCCAGCAGCTTGCGGGGGAACACCATATATTTT
- | TRBJ2-5 | TRBV6-6 | - | CASRDTQETQYF | TGTGCCTCCCGGGACACACAAGAGACCCAGTACTTC
few | TRBJ2-1 | TRBV6-5 | TRBD2 | CASRTSGKNNEQFF | TGTGCCAGCCGTACTAGCGGGAAGAACAATGAGCAGTTCTTC
- | TRBJ1-2 | TRBV5-4 | TRBD1 | CASSLATGGYAGYTF | TGTGCCAGCAGCTTGGCGACAGGGGGGTACGCTGGCTACACCTTC
- | TRBJ2-7 | TRBV11-2 | - | CASSLSGLEYF | TGTGCCAGCAGCTTGAGCGGCCTTGAGTACTTC
- | TRBJ2-3 | TRBV27 | - | CASSSSGRTDTQYF | TGTGCCAGCAGTTCCAGCGGACGCACAGATACGCAGTATTTT
- | TRBJ2-4 | TRBV27 | TRBD2 | CASSLKAGIQNIQYF | TGTGCCAGCAGTTTAAAAGCGGGAATCCAAAACATTCAGTACTTC
- | TRBJ2-1 | TRBV7-8 | TRBD2 | CASSSHAGTTYNEQFF | TGTGCCAGCAGCTCACATGCCGGGACTACCTACAATGAGCAGTTCTTC
once | TRBJ2-7 | TRBV5-8 | - | CASSLTQGSLEQYF | TGTGCCAGCAGCTTAACCCAGGGATCCCTCGAGCAGTACTTC
- | TRBJ1-2 | TRBV9 | TRBD1 | CASSVALKGAHGYTF | TGTGCCAGCAGCGTAGCTCTGAAGGGGGCTCATGGCTACACCTTC
- | TRBJ2-3 | TRBV18 | TRBD1 | CASSATGGTDTQYF | TGTGCCAGCTCAGCAACAGGGGGCACAGATACGCAGTATTTT
- | TRBJ2-3 | TRBV5-1 | - | CASSLAPTGSGTDTQYF | TGCGCCAGCAGCTTGGCCCCCACAGGGTCCGGCACAGATACGCAGTATTTT
- | TRBJ2-1 | TRBV19 | TRBD2 | CASTGRARDEQFF | TGTGCCAGTACCGGGAGGGCCCGGGATGAGCAGTTCTTC
- | TRBJ2-1 | TRBV5-5 | TRBD1 | CASSLDDRDAYNEQFF | TGTGCCAGCAGCTTGGACGACAGGGACGCCTACAATGAGCAGTTCTTC
- | TRBJ2-7 | TRBV10-3 | - | CAISDVNNQREQYF | TGTGCCATCAGTGACGTCAACAACCAAAGAGAGCAGTACTTC
- | TRBJ2-7 | TRBV19 | - | CASSIAESSYEQYF | TGTGCCAGTAGTATTGCCGAGAGCTCCTACGAGCAGTACTTC
once | TRBJ1-2 | TRBV6-6 | - | CASILWGAGDYGYTF | TGTGCCAGCATCCTGTGGGGGGCGGGGGACTATGGCTACACCTTC
once | TRBJ2-1 | TRBV5-4 | TRBD2 | CASSSKTSGNNEQFF | TGTGCCAGCAGCTCAAAGACTAGCGGGAACAATGAGCAGTTCTTC
- | TRBJ2-5 | TRBV7-8 | TRBD2 | CASSHPLAGGAETQYF | TGTGCCAGCAGCCACCCACTAGCGGGAGGGGCAGAGACCCAGTACTTC
- | TRBJ2-3 | TRBV7-2 | - | CASSLGPQGSTDTQYF | TGTGCCAGCAGCTTAGGGCCGCAGGGAAGCACAGATACGCAGTATTTT
- | TRBJ2-2 | TRBV6-1 | - | CASSEELGEGEVSTGELFF | TGTGCCAGCAGTGAAGAGCTAGGCGAAGGGGAGGTGAGCACCGGGGAGCTGTTTTTT
once | TRBJ2-4 | TRBV29-1 | - | CSVVVGPAKNIQYF | TGCAGCGTTGTGGTGGGCCCGGCCAAAAACATTCAGTACTTC
few | TRBJ2-1 | TRBV2 | - | CASFSSSEQFF | TGTGCCAGCTTTAGCAGCTCTGAGCAGTTCTTC
- | TRBJ1-2 | TRBV7-2 | TRBD1 | CASSLAGQGYGYTF | TGTGCCAGCAGCTTGGCCGGACAGGGGTATGGCTACACCTTC
- | TRBJ1-4 | TRBV5-4 | - | CASSLGMGQSTNEKLFF | TGTGCCAGCAGCTTAGGAATGGGACAATCAACTAATGAAAAACTGTTTTTT
- | TRBJ1-4 | TRBV19 | - | CASTIGGGGEKLFF | TGTGCCAGTACGATAGGAGGCGGAGGAGAAAAACTGTTTTTT
- | TRBJ1-1 | TRBV28 | TRBD1 | CASSWDREVTEAFF | TGTGCCAGCAGTTGGGACAGGGAGGTCACTGAAGCTTTCTTT
medium-sized | TRBJ1-2 | TRBV15 | TRBD1 | CATSKDRAELGYTF | TGTGCCACCAGCAAGGACAGGGCTGAGTTGGGCTACACCTTC